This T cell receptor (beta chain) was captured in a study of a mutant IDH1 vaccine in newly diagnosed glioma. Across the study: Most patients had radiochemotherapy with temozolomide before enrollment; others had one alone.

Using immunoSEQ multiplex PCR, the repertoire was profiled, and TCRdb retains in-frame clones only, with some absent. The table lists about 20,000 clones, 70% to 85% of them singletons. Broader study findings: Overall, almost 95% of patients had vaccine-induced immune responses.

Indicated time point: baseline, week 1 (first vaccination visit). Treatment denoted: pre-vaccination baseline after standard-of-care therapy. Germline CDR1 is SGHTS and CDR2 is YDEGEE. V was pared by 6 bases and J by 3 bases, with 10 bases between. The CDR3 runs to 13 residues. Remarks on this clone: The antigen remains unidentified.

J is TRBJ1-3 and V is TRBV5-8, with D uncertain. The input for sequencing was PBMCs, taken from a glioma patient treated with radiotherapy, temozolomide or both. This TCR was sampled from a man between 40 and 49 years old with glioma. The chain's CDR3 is CASKYLGGNTIYF. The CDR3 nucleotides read TGTGCCAGCAAGTACTTGGGTGGAAACACCATATATTTT.